This T cell receptor beta chain stems from a study of blood T cells in healthy people across ages. A J-beta primer mix and a sample-barcoded 5' primer were used in a second PCR of about 7 to 11 cycles. TCRdb re-analysed the 5' RACE reads in MiXCR, keeping a single row per CDR3 protein. The table shows about 570,000 distinct CDR3 sequences, with approximately 26% occurring only once. The germline V gene encodes CDR1 SGHVS and CDR2 FNYEAQ. The CDR3 runs 17 residues. A note on this clonotype: At one boundary the junction diverges from the germline segment, which might be a read error.

These records were also assigned to another study, of T cells of mothers and their children.

This receptor was taken from a boy younger than 10 in good health. The material sequenced was blood. The chain employs TRBV7-6 and TRBJ2-2; TRBD2 matches at 12 bases. CDR3 residues: CASSPGLAGGSTGELFF. The CDR3 DNA is TGTGCTAGCAGCCCAGGTCTAGCGGGGGGGAGCACCGGGGAGCTGTTTTTT.